The source of this T cell receptor beta chain is a study of cytomegalovirus exposure and HLA in healthy donors. About the research overall: Among about 179 million T cells, an earlier analysis found 90 million to 130 million unique TCR beta sequences. Some 85 million unique TCRs, all from HLA-typed donors, were included in an early release of the data.

CDR1 is MNHNS, CDR2 SASEGT, per germline. Trimming stripped 4 bases from V and 1 base from J, with 10 bases between. This CDR3 is 14 amino acids long. Points on this clone: The antigen is undetermined.

Study-wide results and limits: In terms of immune exposure information, only CMV serostatus was available.

PCR primers comprised 60 Vbeta and 13 Jbeta primers. Measured with immunoSEQ multiplex PCR; TCRdb has only the in-frame clones, and not every one. The table records 170,000 or so clones, 84% of them present only once. The gene calls are TRBV6-1 and TRBJ1-1; TRBD1 is a possible D gene (5 bases). Sequenced input: PBMCs. This sequence originates from a girl aged 5-17 years in good health and CMV-seropositive. CDR3 protein: CASSVGEGNTEAFF. As DNA, the CDR3 is TGTGCCAGCAGTGTAGGGGAGGGGAACACTGAAGCTTTCTTT.